A selection of T cell receptor beta chains follows, all from one sample in a study of CD8 T cells in ankylosing spondylitis. MiXCR, applied by TCRdb to the 5' RACE reads, yields one record per CDR3 protein. The table shows about 800,000 distinct CDR3 sequences, with 12% occurring only once. Sequenced sample: blood, either unsorted or a sorted T cell fraction (not recorded which). The origin of the receptors is a male donor with ankylosing spondylitis. CDR3s include the opening cysteine and the closing phenylalanine or tryptophan. A D gene is named only where the DNA matches it firmly. Part of the rows lack a size; the others show once, few, many or a class for expanded clones.

D gene,J gene,clone size,V gene,CDR3 DNA,CDR3 protein
NA,TRBJ2-7,few,TRBV10-1,TGCGCCAGCAGCGACAGCTACTACGAGCAGTACTTC,CASSDSYYEQYF
NA,TRBJ2-1,few,TRBV3-1,TGTGCCAGCAGCCGGGGGAGGAGGGGATACAATGAGCAGTTCTTC,CASSRGRRGYNEQFF
TRBD1,TRBJ1-1,many,TRBV6-2/TRBV6-3,TGTGCCAGCAGCCGGGAAGGGGGCAACACTGAAGCTTTCTTT,CASSREGGNTEAFF
NA,TRBJ1-5,few,TRBV20-1,TGCAGTGCTAGAGCCCTACTTGATCAGCCCCAGCATTTT,CSARALLDQPQHF
NA,TRBJ2-5,few,TRBV20-1,TGCAGTGCTGACGGGCAGCCCGGGACCCAGTACTTC,CSADGQPGTQYF
NA,TRBJ1-5,NA,TRBV6-2/TRBV6-3,TGTGCCAGCAGTTACTCAAGAGGGATCAGCAATCAGCCCCAGCATTTT,CASSYSRGISNQPQHF
TRBD2,TRBJ2-4,once,TRBV12-3/TRBV12-4,TGTGCCAGCAGGCTAGCGGGAGGGCTCAAAAACATTCAGTACTTC,CASRLAGGLKNIQYF
NA,TRBJ1-1,NA,TRBV6-2/TRBV6-3,TGTGCCAGCAGACGAACCAGGGGGAACACTGAAGCTTTCTTT,CASRRTRGNTEAFF
NA,TRBJ2-1,NA,TRBV4-3,TGCGCCAGCAGCCGCTCCGACAGCTATTACTACAATGAGCAGTTCTTC,CASSRSDSYYYNEQFF
NA,TRBJ2-1,NA,TRBV10-3,TGTGCCATAAGGCCGGGACGGTCCTACAATGAGCAGTTCTTC,CAIRPGRSYNEQFF
NA,TRBJ2-6,NA,TRBV6-2/TRBV6-3,TGTGCCAGCCTATTTAGAAGCCCTGGGGCCAACGTCCTGACTTTC,CASLFRSPGANVLTF
NA,TRBJ2-7,few,TRBV4-3,TGCGCCAGCAGCCCTTGGGACTTTACCTACGAGCAGTACTTC,CASSPWDFTYEQYF
NA,TRBJ2-4,NA,TRBV18,TGTGCCAGCTCACCATCAGGGCTCGACATTCAGTACTTC,CASSPSGLDIQYF
NA,TRBJ2-5,many,TRBV5-1,TGCGCCAGCAGCTCAATTGACTCGGAGACCCAGTACTTC,CASSSIDSETQYF
NA,TRBJ2-2,NA,TRBV5-1,TGCGCCAGCAGCTTGGCCGGGACAGCGGGATACACCGGGGAGCTGTTTTTT,CASSLAGTAGYTGELFF
TRBD1,TRBJ2-3,NA,TRBV10-3,TGTGCCATCAGTGAAGGGGGCAGGGGTCCAGATACGCAGTATTTT,CAISEGGRGPDTQYF
NA,TRBJ1-5,NA,TRBV27,TGTGCCAGCAGTTTATCCCAATTGGGGGGCGGGAGGAATACCGGCAATCAGCCCCAGCATTTT,CASSLSQLGGGRNTGNQPQHF
NA,TRBJ2-7,few,TRBV6-5,TGTGCCAGCAGTTACGGGGTCGGCGAGCAGTACTTC,CASSYGVGEQYF
TRBD2,TRBJ2-1,many,TRBV10-3,TGTGCCATCCGCTACACCCCGACTAGCGGGGGACCGAATGAGCAGTTCTTC,CAIRYTPTSGGPNEQFF